This T cell receptor beta chain emerged from a study of OX40 agonist ivuxolimab in advanced cancers. Background on the whole study: Ivuxolimab was a fully human IgG2 agonistic monoclonal antibody targeting the costimulatory receptor OX40 (CD134). Patients were allowed to have had prior anti-PD-1, anti-PD-L1 or anti-CTLA-4 therapy, and approximately 43% of the dose-escalation patients had previously received checkpoint inhibitors. Intravenous ivuxolimab was administered to patients every 2 weeks at six dose levels: 0.01, 0.1, 0.3, 1.5, 3 and 10 mg/kg. Peripheral TCRbeta sequencing aimed to test whether ivuxolimab altered TCR sequence diversity and caused clonal T-cell expansion. Partial responses occurred in three dose-escalation patients: two with cutaneous melanoma and one with hepatocellular carcinoma. Of the 50 to 55 dose-escalation patients, hepatocellular carcinoma was present in about 20, melanoma in some 15, renal cell carcinoma in 9 and head and neck cancer in 9. The monotherapy dose-escalation portion (N of about 52 patients) of the phase I ivuxolimab trial is reported in the paper. In the dose-escalation cohort, 75% to 85% of patients were male, and the mean age was roughly 60 years with a range of about 20 to 79. The full study reports these points: Partial responders in the 0.1-3.0 mg/kg groups had among the lowest normalized peripheral clonal expansion, especially among CD8+ T cells. Which antigens the clonally expanded peripheral T cells were specific for was not determined. At doses of 0.1 to 3.0 mg/kg, clonal expansion of both CD4+ and CD8+ blood T cells was observed from baseline to week 6. Low levels of normalized T-cell clonal expansion were also shown by some nonresponding patients. After ivuxolimab, CD8+ T cells had more expanded clones than CD4+ T cells on average.

Genomic DNA was extracted from sorted cells for sequencing of the TCRbeta CDR3 region. The immunoSEQ Assay was used to sequence the TCRbeta CDR3 regions. TCRdb re-hosts the immuneACCESS table, in-frame sequences only. Its copies lack some clones; in the studies checked, an unresolved V gene accounts for under half of them, and the cause for the rest is not known. For this sample the table gives roughly 20,000 clones, of which roughly 80% were detected only once. The ten biggest clones cover roughly 29% of the sample. The CDR3, from cysteine to phenylalanine, totals 14 residues. Only the CDR3 portion is preserved as DNA: 42 bases, with reading frame beginning at the first base. CDR1 and CDR2 are read off the germline V gene as ENHRY and SYGVKD. Ends trimmed: V by 6 bases, J by 7 bases; bases unmatched to a gene: 11. A word on this clone: No cognate antigen has been identified for it. Per-base quality was not reported, and no clone a single base away is much larger than it.

Patients with a history of autoimmune disease or receiving systemic immunosuppression were excluded from the trial. Peripheral blood for TCR sequencing was drawn from every dose cohort at baseline, at cycle 4 day 1 and at cycle 7 day 1. Samples were obtained from an open-label, multicenter, first-in-human phase I dose-escalation trial of ivuxolimab. Adults with locally advanced or metastatic melanoma, renal cell, hepatocellular, or head and neck squamous cell carcinoma were enrolled in the trial. Before TCR sequencing, CD4+ T cells and CD8+ T cells from peripheral blood were sorted into separate populations.

Sequencing was performed on CD4+ or CD8+ T cells sorted from blood, taken in a trial of the OX40 agonist ivuxolimab. This TCR came from an adult with an advanced solid tumor such as melanoma, head and neck, liver or kidney cancer. The chain uses TRBV10-3 and TRBJ1-2; TRBD1 matches 7 bases in the middle. The CDR3 region reads CAISPPDRSLGYTF. The DNA sequence follows: TGTGCCATCAGCCCTCCGGACAGGTCCCTTGGCTACACCTTC.